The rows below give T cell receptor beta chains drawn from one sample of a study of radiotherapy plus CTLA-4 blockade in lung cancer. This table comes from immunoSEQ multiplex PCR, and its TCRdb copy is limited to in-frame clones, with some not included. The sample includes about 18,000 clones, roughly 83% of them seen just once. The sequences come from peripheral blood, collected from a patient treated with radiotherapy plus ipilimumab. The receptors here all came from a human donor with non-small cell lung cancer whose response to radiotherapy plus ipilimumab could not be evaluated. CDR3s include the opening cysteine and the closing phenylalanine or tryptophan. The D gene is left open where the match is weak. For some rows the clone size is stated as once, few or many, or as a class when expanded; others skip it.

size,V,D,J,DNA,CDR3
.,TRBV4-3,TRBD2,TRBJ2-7,TGCGCCAGCAGCCAGGGGGGGGAGGGACTCTACGAGCAGTACTTC,CASSQGGEGLYEQYF
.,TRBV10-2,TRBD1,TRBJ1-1,TGCGCCACTCGACAGGGATCTAGGCTCACTGAAGCTTTCTTT,CATRQGSRLTEAFF
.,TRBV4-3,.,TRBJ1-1,TGCGCCAGCAGCCAAGGTGGCGGGGTGAACACTGAAGCTTTCTTT,CASSQGGGVNTEAFF
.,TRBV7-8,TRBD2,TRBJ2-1,TGTGCCAGCAGCTCACGAGCGGGGGGCCTTAATTTTGAGCAGTTCTTC,CASSSRAGGLNFEQFF
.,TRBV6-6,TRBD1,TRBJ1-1,TGTGCCAGCAGACCGGGACAGGGGGTGAACACTGAAGCCTTCTTT,CASRPGQGVNTEAFF
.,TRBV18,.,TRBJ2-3,TGTGCCAGCTCAATATCAGGAACCCGCACAGATACGCAGTATTTT,CASSISGTRTDTQYF
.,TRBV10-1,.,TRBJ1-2,TGCGCCAGCAGTGGTGACTCTGCCTATGGCTACACCTTC,CASSGDSAYGYTF
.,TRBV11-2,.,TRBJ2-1,TGTGCCAGCACCGTTGGAGGGAGCTCCTACAATGAGCAGTTCTTC,CASTVGGSSYNEQFF
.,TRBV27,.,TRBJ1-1,TGTGCCAGCAACCCCGCCGGTGGCACTGAAGCTTTCTTT,CASNPAGGTEAFF
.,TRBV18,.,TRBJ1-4,TGTGCCAGCTCACCACCATCGGACAGCTTCTTCCCAACTAATGAAAAACTGTTTTTT,CASSPPSDSFFPTNEKLFF
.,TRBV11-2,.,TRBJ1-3,TGTGCCAGCAGCTTGGGCGCGGGTCCTGGAAACACCATATATTTT,CASSLGAGPGNTIYF
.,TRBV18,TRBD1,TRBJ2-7,TGTGCCAGCTCACGAAGTATGACGGGACAGATCGCCTACGAGCAGTACTTC,CASSRSMTGQIAYEQYF
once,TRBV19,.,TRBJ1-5,TGTGCCAGTACTCGGGAAGGATGGAATCAGCCCCAGCATTTT,CASTREGWNQPQHF
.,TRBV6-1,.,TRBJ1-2,TGTGCCAGCAGTGAGGGCTTCGGCAGGGTCGCTGGCTACACCTTC,CASSEGFGRVAGYTF
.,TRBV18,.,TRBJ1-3,TGTGCCAGCTCACCCTCTACAGGGCCCCTCTCTGGAAACACCATATATTTT,CASSPSTGPLSGNTIYF
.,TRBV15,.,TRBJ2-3,TGTGCCACCAGCAAGGGCGGGCCGACAGATACGCAGTATTTT,CATSKGGPTDTQYF
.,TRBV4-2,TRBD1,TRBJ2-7,TGTGCCAGCAGCCGAGACAGGGGCTATGAGCAGTACTTC,CASSRDRGYEQYF
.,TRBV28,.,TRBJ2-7,TGTGCCAGCCTAAGACCACTAGGGACCTACGAGCAGTACTTC,CASLRPLGTYEQYF
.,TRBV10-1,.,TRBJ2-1,TGCGCCAGCAGCCGGGCCGGGGAGAATGAGCAGTTCTTC,CASSRAGENEQFF
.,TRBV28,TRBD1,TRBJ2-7,TGTGCCAGCAGTCTGCCGCCGGGACAGGGAATAAACGAGCAGTACTTC,CASSLPPGQGINEQYF
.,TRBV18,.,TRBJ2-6,TGTGCCAGCTCACCACAGGTTATCCCAGGTGGGGCCAACGTCCTGACTTTC,CASSPQVIPGGANVLTF
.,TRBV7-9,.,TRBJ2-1,TGTGCCAGCAGGGAGGAATACAATGAGCAGTTCTTC,CASREEYNEQFF
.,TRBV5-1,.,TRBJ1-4,TGCGCCAGCAGCCCAGGGCGGGGTGTTGAAAAACTGTTTTTT,CASSPGRGVEKLFF
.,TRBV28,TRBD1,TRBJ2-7,TGTGCCAGCAACCCCACTCGACAGGGGGCGCGTTACGAGCAGTACTTC,CASNPTRQGARYEQYF
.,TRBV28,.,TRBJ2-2,TGTGCCAGCAGTCGGTCCACCGGGGAGCTGTTTTTT,CASSRSTGELFF
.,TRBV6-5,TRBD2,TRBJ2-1,TGTGCCAGCAGACTAGCGCTCAACAATGAGCAGTTCTTC,CASRLALNNEQFF
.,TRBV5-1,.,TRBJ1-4,TGCGCCAGCAGCTCATCGGACAGTTCAAAACTGTTTTTT,CASSSSDSSKLFF
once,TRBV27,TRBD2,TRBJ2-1,TGTGCCAGCAGTGGGGGATCCGGGAGCGGGGCTTACAATGAGCAGTTCTTC,CASSGGSGSGAYNEQFF
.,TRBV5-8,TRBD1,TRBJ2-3,TGTGCCAGCAGCTTGGCCCAGCCAGGGGGCTGGAAAGATACGCAGTATTTT,CASSLAQPGGWKDTQYF
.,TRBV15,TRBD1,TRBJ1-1,TGTGCCACCAGCAGAAACCCCGGGACAGTAAACACTGAAGCTTTCTTT,CATSRNPGTVNTEAFF
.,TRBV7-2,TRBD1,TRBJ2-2,TGTGCCAGCAGCTTAGATCCAGGGGGTCCCGGGGAGCTGTTTTTT,CASSLDPGGPGELFF
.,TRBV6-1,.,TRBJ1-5,TGTGCCAGCACGGGGGGTGCATTAAGCAATCAGCCCCAGCATTTT,CASTGGALSNQPQHF
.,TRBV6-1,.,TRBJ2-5,TGTGCCAGCAGTGAAAAGTCGGGGGGCAGAGAGACCCAGTACTTC,CASSEKSGGRETQYF
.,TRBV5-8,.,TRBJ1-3,TGTGCCAGCAGCCCCACACCCTTCTCTGGAAACACCATATATTTT,CASSPTPFSGNTIYF
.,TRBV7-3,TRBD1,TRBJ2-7,TGTGCCAGCAGCTCAGAGGGACAGGGCTACGAGCAGTACTTC,CASSSEGQGYEQYF
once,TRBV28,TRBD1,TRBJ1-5,TGTGCCAGCAGTGAGGGGGCTCAGGGGAGGAATCAGCCCCAGCATTTT,CASSEGAQGRNQPQHF
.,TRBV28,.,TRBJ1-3,TGTGCCAGCAACTTCCGGGATCCGGGAAACACCATATATTTT,CASNFRDPGNTIYF
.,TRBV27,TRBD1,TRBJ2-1,TGTGCCAGCAGTTTATCGGGGACAGGGTTAAATGAGCAGTTCTTC,CASSLSGTGLNEQFF
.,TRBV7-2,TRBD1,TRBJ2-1,TGTGCCAGCAGCTTGGCAGGGGGCGGTGAGCAGTTCTTC,CASSLAGGGEQFF
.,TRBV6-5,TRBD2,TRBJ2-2,TGTGCCTCCGGACTAGCTAACACCGGGGAGCTGTTTTTT,CASGLANTGELFF
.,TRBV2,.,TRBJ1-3,TGTGCCAGCAGTGAAGGGGCGGGAAACACCATATATTTT,CASSEGAGNTIYF
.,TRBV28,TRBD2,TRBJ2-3,TGTGCCAGCATCCCTGGTGGACTAGCGGGAGGAGGGGTGGATACGCAGTATTTT,CASIPGGLAGGGVDTQYF